The source of this T cell receptor (beta chain) is a study of early T cells in non-severe SARS-CoV-2 infection. Study-wide results and caveats: VDJdb-based matching was biased toward anti-spike CD8 responses and missed private and CD4 specificities.

Attached unique molecular identifiers marked individual cDNA molecules. MiXCR, applied by TCRdb to the 5' RACE reads, yields one record per CDR3 protein. The table has fewer than 35,000 distinct CDR3 sequences, around 4% seen once. V lost 2 bases to trimming and J lost 4 bases, with 7 bases between them. This CDR3 has 13 amino acids. The germline gives CDR1 SGHAT, CDR2 FQNNGV. This clonotype appeared many times. Its antigen is not identified. The rearrangement uses TRBV11-2 and TRBJ2-3; unclear D gene. The TCR sequence derives from an adult who was a healthcare worker with PCR-confirmed SARS-CoV-2 infection or an uninfected control (not recorded which). Sequenced input: whole blood. CDR3 sequence: CASSLHWADTQYF. In nucleotides, the CDR3 is TGTGCCAGCAGCTTACACTGGGCAGATACGCAGTATTTT.